This T cell receptor (beta chain) was captured by sequencing in a study of neurological immune-mediated disorders. The CDR3 totals 16 residues. V lost 4 bases, J lost 3 bases, and 15 bases lay in between. From germline, CDR1 is MGHDK and CDR2 SYGVNS. This clonotype was recorded many times. Its matching antigen is unknown. Broader study findings: The study found no CDR3 amino acid sequences shared by expanded clones across subjects, suggesting private repertoires in all groups.

TCRdb called the 5' RACE reads again in MiXCR, with one record for every CDR3 protein. The repertoire consists of roughly 52,000 distinct CDR3 sequences, with over 4.5% occurring once and the leading ten covering approximately 1.5%. The chain carries TRBV25-1 and TRBJ1-4; D possibly corresponds to TRBD1 (6 bases). Material for sequencing was CD4+ T cells from blood. This clonotype was obtained from a woman aged 18-30 years with multiple sclerosis. Written as DNA, the CDR3 is TGTGCCAGCAGTGGACCCCGGGGGCCATCTAATGAAAAACTGTTTTTT. The encoded protein is CASSGPRGPSNEKLFF.